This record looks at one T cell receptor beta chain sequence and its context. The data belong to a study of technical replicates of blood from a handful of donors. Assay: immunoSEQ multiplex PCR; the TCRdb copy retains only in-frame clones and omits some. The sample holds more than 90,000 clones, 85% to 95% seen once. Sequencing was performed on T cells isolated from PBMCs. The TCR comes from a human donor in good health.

The CDR3 spells CASRERDRPMNTEAFF. CDR3 DNA sequence: TGTGCCAGCAGAGAACGTGACAGACCAATGAACACTGAAGCTTTCTTT. The chain has TRBV6-1 and TRBJ1-1; weak D call: TRBD1 (5 bases). The germline CDR1 and CDR2 sequences are MNHNS and SASEGT. Trimming pared 6 bases from V and 0 bases from J, leaving 17 bases between. The CDR3 runs 16 residues.